This passage covers 19 T cell receptor beta chains from one sample sequenced in a study of tumor and adjacent non-tumor tissue in lung cancer. TCRbeta libraries were built with three rounds of nested PCR, modified from ARM-PCR. TCRdb passed the multiplex PCR reads through MiXCR, listing each CDR3 protein once. The top ten hold 20% to 25% of the sample, which has under 250,000 distinct CDR3 sequences, 60% to 85% seen once. The template was RNA from unsorted bulk tissue. Material: lung tumor tissue. The receptor source for this set is a man in his fifties or sixties with non-small cell lung cancer.

The rearrangement joins TRBV5-5 to TRBJ2-3; tentative D call: TRBD2 (5 bases). CDR3 length equals 14 residues. Trimming took 0 bases from V and 6 from J, leaving 11 bases between them. Per the germline V gene, CDR1 is SGHKS and CDR2 is YYEKEE (reference sequence). For the CDR3, the DNA is TGTGCCAGCAGCTTGGATAGGGAGATGGATACGCAGTATTTT. This codes for CASSLDREMDTQYF.

This clonotype was detected a few times. With a much larger clone just one base away, this may be a read error. The rearrangement joins TRBV6-6 to TRBJ1-1; D is unclear. This CDR3 is 11 amino acids long. Per the germline V gene, CDR1 is MNHNY and CDR2 is SVGAGI (reference sequence). This CDR3 is CANSWETEAFF. The CDR3 DNA follows: TGTGCCAACAGTTGGGAAACTGAAGCTTTCTTT.

The chain has TRBV20-1 and TRBJ2-1, with TRBD2 matching over 7 bases. Trimming at V came to 7 bases and at J to 0 bases, leaving 15 bases not matched to a gene. Germline CDR1 is DFQATT and CDR2 is SNEGSKA (reference sequence). The length of the CDR3 is 17 residues. The CDR3 region has the DNA TGCAGTGTCCCTTGGACTAGGGCGACAAGCTCCTACAATGAGCAGTTCTTC. Residues: CSVPWTRATSSYNEQFF.

Worth noting for this clonotype: The germline gene is not matched at one end of the junction; a read error may be the cause. The chain has TRBV11-3 and TRBJ1-1; perhaps TRBD1 as D (5 bases). Germline values: CDR1 SGHNT, CDR2 YENEEA. The CDR3 runs 15 residues. In DNA form, the CDR3 reads TGCGCCAGCAGCTTAGAAATGGGGCGGCACACTGAAGCTTCCTTT. This translates into CASSLEMGRHTEASF.

Notes on this clonotype: A read error may explain this, as a much larger clone is one base away. The chain joins TRBV20-1 to TRBJ2-1, with D uncertain. Between the trimmed V and J ends, which lost 3 bases and 2 bases, there was a span of 20 bases. In germline, CDR1 is DFQATT, CDR2 SNEGSKA (reference sequence). The CDR3 length is 17 residues. The CDR3 DNA reads as TGCAGTGCTAGGGCCCCTGGCCCAGGCTTACCCTACAATGAGCAGTTCTTC. This gives the protein CSARAPGPGLPYNEQFF.

The gene calls are TRBV20-1 and TRBJ2-7; maybe TRBD2 (7 bases). This CDR3 region has 16 residues. V was cut by 0 bases and J by 4 bases, with 19 bases left in between. Germline CDR1 DFQATT, CDR2 SNEGSKA (reference sequence). In DNA, the CDR3 is TGCAGTGCTAGAGACTCTGAGGGGGGGGCCGGGTACGAGCAGTACTTC. Amino acid sequence: CSARDSEGGAGYEQYF.

The chain links TRBV5-4 to TRBJ2-3; D remains ambiguous. V shed 3 bases and J shed 0 bases, with 5 bases lying between them. The germline V gene encodes CDR1 SGHNT and CDR2 YYREEE (reference sequence). This CDR3 contains 13 residues. CDR3 loop: CASSSKSTDTQYF. CDR3 in DNA: TGTGCCAGCAGCTCGAAGAGCACAGATACGCAGTATTTT.

For this clonotype: Given a much more abundant clone one base away, this may be a read error. The chain uses TRBV12-3 or TRBV12-4 and TRBJ2-4, with D possibly TRBD1 on 5 matching bases. The CDR3 consists of 14 residues. CDR3 residues: CDSSDSWAKNIQYF. The CDR3 nucleotides read TGTGACAGCAGTGACAGTTGGGCCAAAAACATTCAGTACTTC.

The rearrangement links TRBV24-1 to TRBJ1-5; D is ambiguous. The length of the CDR3 is 14 residues. CDR1 is KGHDR, CDR2 SFDVKD, per germline. The V end lost 5 bases, the J end lost 4 bases, and 11 bases lay between the germline ends. CDR3 loop: CATSGEPGNQPQHF. The CDR3 DNA reads TGTGCCACCAGTGGTGAGCCGGGAAATCAGCCCCAGCATTTT.

Only a few counts were recorded for this clonotype. This chain uses TRBV4-1 with TRBJ2-1, with 8 bases matching TRBD2. Germline V gene sequence: CDR1 MGHRA, CDR2 YSYEKL. CDR3 size: 14 residues. The junction had 5 bases not matched to a gene; V was cut back by 2 bases and J by 8 bases. This CDR3 is CASSQSGLADEQFF. The CDR3 nucleotides are TGCGCCAGCAGCCAATCAGGACTAGCTGATGAGCAGTTCTTC.

This clonotype was recorded many times. The chain is built from TRBV29-1 and TRBJ1-2; TRBD1 agrees at 11 bases. This CDR3 contains 16 residues. Germline CDR1 SQVTM, CDR2 ANQGSEA. Trimming took 5 bases from V and 1 from J; bases not matched to a gene: 9. CDR3 region: CSVPSGQGANNYGYTF. The DNA of the CDR3 is TGCAGCGTTCCCAGCGGACAGGGGGCGAATAACTATGGCTACACCTTC.

Of note for this clonotype: This clone may be a read error of a much larger clone one base away. V gene TRBV11-3 combines with J gene TRBJ2-3; 8 bases fit TRBD2. Trimming at V came to 1 base and at J to 10 bases, leaving 13 bases not matched to a gene. The CDR3 has 16 residues. Germline V gene data show CDR1 as SGHNT and CDR2 as YENEEA. CDR3 sequence (DNA): TGTGCCAGCAGCTTAGTAGGGACTAGAGGGGCCAAAGCGCAGTATTTT. Translation gives CASSLVGTRGAKAQYF. The full variable domain, with the rest looked up from reference TRBV11-3 and TRBJ2-3, is EAGVVQSPRYKIIEKKQPVAFWCNPISGHNTLYWYLQNLGQGPELLIRYENEEAVDDSQLPKDRFSAERLKGVDSTLKIQPAELGDSAVYLCASSLVGTRGAKAQYFGPGTRLTVL.

The V gene is TRBV4-2, the J gene TRBJ2-1; 10 nucleotides agree with TRBD1. In germline, CDR1 is LGHNA, CDR2 YNFKEQ. J lost 5 bases, V lost 3 bases, and 10 bases had no gene match. CDR3 length: 17 amino acids. The CDR3 coding sequence is TGTGCCAGCAGCCATTTTACCGGGACAGGGGAAAACAATGAGCAGTTCTTC. This translates into CASSHFTGTGENNEQFF.

Regarding this clonotype: A read error may produce the germline difference seen at one junction end. The chain employs TRBV11-1 and TRBJ2-3, with 8 bases fitting TRBD1. Germline-derived CDR1 and CDR2 are SGHAT and FQDESV (reference sequence). The CDR3 extends over 18 amino acids. In DNA, the CDR3 is TGTGCCAGCAGCTACTCGCAGGGACAGGTGATCGGATCAGATAGGCAGTATTTT. Translation gives CASSYSQGQVIGSDRQYF.

This clonotype was recorded many times. The chain has TRBV29-1 and TRBJ1-3; no clear D gene. The germline V gene encodes CDR1 SQVTM and CDR2 ANQGSEA. The CDR3 is made up of 13 amino acids. V was shortened by 6 bases and J by 0 bases, with 9 bases between the two germline ends. The CDR3 region is CSVQKSSGNTIYF. The CDR3 nucleotides are TGCAGCGTCCAAAAGAGCTCTGGAAACACCATATATTTT.

Remarks on this clonotype: With a much larger clone just one base away, this may be a read error. V gene TRBV29-1 combines with J gene TRBJ2-2; 8 nucleotides agree with TRBD2. The CDR3 consists of 14 residues. Losses at the gene ends were 6 bases for V and 6 bases for J; bases not matched to a gene: 9. CDR1 SQVTM and CDR2 ANQGSEA come from the germline V gene. The CDR3 region is CSVPLRGDAGELFF. CDR3 DNA sequence: TGCAGCGTGCCCTTGCGGGGGGACGCCGGGGAGCTGTTTTTT.

This clonotype was seen at least ten times. The DNA of the CDR3 is TGTGCCAGCAGTTACTCGCCTTCTAGCGGGAGGGCCCGATACAATGAGCAGTTCTTC. Its protein product is CASSYSPSSGRARYNEQFF. The rearrangement links TRBV6-5 to TRBJ2-1; 12 bases align to TRBD2. CDR1 MNHEY and CDR2 SVGAGI come from the germline V gene. The CDR3 is made up of 19 amino acids. The trim removed 0 bases at V and 4 bases at J, leaving 10 bases unmatched.

This clonotype was observed once. Since the CDR3 does not end with the conserved phenylalanine or tryptophan, this likely comes from a read error. The DNA is omitted, as the CDR3 cannot be located on it reliably, and the CDR3 follows TCRdb's listing. This sequence joins TRBV6-2 or TRBV6-3 and TRBJ2-1; the table's D call, TRBD2, has no DNA check behind it. Per the germline V gene, CDR1 is MNHEY and CDR2 is SVGEGT. With termini counted, the CDR3 has 13 amino acids. The CDR3 spells CASRPTIYNEQSI.

Turning to this clonotype: Just one base apart from a much larger clone, this may be a read error. The chain has TRBV29-1 and TRBJ1-2, with D unresolved. The germline V and J ends were trimmed by 5 bases and 3 bases, with 16 bases remaining between them. CDR1 is SQVTM and CDR2 is ANQGSEA in the germline V gene. The CDR3 has 14 residues. The CDR3: CSVNKPEEDYGYTF. The CDR3 DNA is TGCAGCGTTAACAAGCCAGAGGAAGACTATGGCTACACCTTC.